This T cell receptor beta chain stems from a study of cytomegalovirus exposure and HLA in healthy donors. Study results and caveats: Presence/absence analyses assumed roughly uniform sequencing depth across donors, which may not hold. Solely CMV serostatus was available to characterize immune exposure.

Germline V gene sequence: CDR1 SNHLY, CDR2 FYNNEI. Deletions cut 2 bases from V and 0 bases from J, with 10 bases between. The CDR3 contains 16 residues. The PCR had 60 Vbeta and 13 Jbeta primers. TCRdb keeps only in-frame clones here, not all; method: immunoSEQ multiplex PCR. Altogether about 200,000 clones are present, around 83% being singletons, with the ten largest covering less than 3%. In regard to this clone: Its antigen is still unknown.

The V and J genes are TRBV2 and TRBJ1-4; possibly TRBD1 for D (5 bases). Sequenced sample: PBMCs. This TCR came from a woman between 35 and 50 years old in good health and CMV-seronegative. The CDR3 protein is CASSETGGATNEKLFF. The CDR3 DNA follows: TGTGCCAGCAGTGAAACAGGAGGGGCAACTAATGAAAAACTGTTTTTT.